This T cell receptor beta chain was obtained from a study of immune reconstitution after stem cell transplant in scleroderma (dated by TCRdb to 2015 to 2018). This clonotype is described as medium-sized (0.01 to 0.1%). What antigen it recognizes has not been identified. No base qualities exist here, and no much larger clone lies one base off it. The library was generated by RT-PCR. The instrument was an Illumina MiSeq. TCRdb reprocessing: public reads trimmed at Q25 with fastp, clones called with MiXCR, in-frame beta chains kept. Each CDR3 protein appears once, grouped with its most common genes and DNA. The sample contains roughly 4,800 distinct CDR3 sequences, approximately 8.5% of them found a single time. Jointly, the top ten make up approximately 3.8% of the sample. In the germline V gene, CDR1 corresponds to MDHEN and CDR2 to SYDVKM. The junction shows trimming of 1 base on V and 7 bases on J, and the gene matches do not reach 5 bases of it. Including cysteine and phenylalanine, the CDR3 has 15 amino acids. The only DNA kept is the CDR3, 45 bases in frame from the first base.

This clonotype originated in a male donor with systemic sclerosis. In this chain, TRBV28 is recombined with TRBJ2-1; 9 bases in between match TRBD1. The biological material was taken before or after autologous hematopoietic stem cell transplantation (not recorded which). The CDR3 reads as follows: CASSLLQGARNEQFF. The bases are TGTGCCAGCAGTTTATTACAGGGGGCGCGTAATGAGCAGTTCTTC.